This T cell receptor (beta chain) was identified during a study of blood T cell repertoires in COVID-19. As for the study in general: Italy, Spain and the United States were the sources of the convalescent and acute COVID-19 samples. T cells, B-cell-depleted T cells, or PBMCs supplied cDNA or gDNA.

Method: immunoSEQ multiplex PCR; TCRdb's copy keeps in-frame clones and lacks some. The table records roughly 150,000 clones, approximately 79% of them present only once. This clone is a singleton in its sample. The sample taken for sequencing was peripheral blood. The clonotype originates from a woman over 75 with acute or convalescent COVID-19.

The CDR3 spells CASSLGGTGQSYEQYF. CDR3 sequence (DNA): TGTGCCAGCAGCTTAGGGGGAACGGGACAATCCTACGAGCAGTACTTC. This rearrangement joins TRBV7-6 to TRBJ2-7; possibly TRBD1 for D (6 bases). Trimming took 1 base from V and 1 from J, leaving 14 bases between them. The germline V gene has CDR1 SGHVS and CDR2 FNYEAQ. This CDR3 is 16 amino acids long.